The sequence of this T cell receptor beta chain was determined in a study of technical replicates of blood from a few donors. Assay used: immunoSEQ multiplex PCR; TCRdb lists only in-frame clones, some missing. Here the sample spans 65,000 to 95,000 clones, around 97% being singletons. Germline V gene data show CDR1 as MNHEY and CDR2 as SVGAGI. V gave up 7 bases and J gave up 8 bases, with 17 bases separating them. The CDR3 extends over 13 amino acids. This TCR derives from a human donor in good health. V and J are TRBV6-5 and TRBJ1-1; D unresolved. The sequencing input was T cells isolated from PBMCs. CDR3 sequence (DNA): TGTGCCAGCATCACCAATCGGGGAGGGGAAGCTTTCTTT. This translates into CASITNRGGEAFF.